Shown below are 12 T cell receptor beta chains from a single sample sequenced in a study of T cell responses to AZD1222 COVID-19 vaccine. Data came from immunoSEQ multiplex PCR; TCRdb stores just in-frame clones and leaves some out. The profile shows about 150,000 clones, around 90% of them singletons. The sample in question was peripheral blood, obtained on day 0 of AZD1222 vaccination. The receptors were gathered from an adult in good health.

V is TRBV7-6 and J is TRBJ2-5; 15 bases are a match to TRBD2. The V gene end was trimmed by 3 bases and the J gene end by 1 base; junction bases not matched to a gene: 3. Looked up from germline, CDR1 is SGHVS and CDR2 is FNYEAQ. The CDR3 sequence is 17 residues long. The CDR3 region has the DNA TGTGCCAGCAGCTTGGGGACTAGCGGGAGGTCCCAAGAGACCCAGTACTTC. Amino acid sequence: CASSLGTSGRSQETQYF.

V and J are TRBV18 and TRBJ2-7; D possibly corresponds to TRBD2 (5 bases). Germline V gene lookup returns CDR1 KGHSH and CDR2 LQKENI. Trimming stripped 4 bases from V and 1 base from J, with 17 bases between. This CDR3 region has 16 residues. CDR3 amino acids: CASSLIKSGVSYEQYF. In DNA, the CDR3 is TGTGCCAGCTCACTTATCAAGTCCGGGGTTTCCTACGAGCAGTACTTC.

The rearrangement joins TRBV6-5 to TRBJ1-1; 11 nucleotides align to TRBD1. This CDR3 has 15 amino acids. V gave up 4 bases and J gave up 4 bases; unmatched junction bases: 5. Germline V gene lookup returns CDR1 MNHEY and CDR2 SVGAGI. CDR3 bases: TGTGCCAGCAGTTCATCCGGGACAGGGGGCACTGAAGCTTTCTTT. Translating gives CASSSSGTGGTEAFF.

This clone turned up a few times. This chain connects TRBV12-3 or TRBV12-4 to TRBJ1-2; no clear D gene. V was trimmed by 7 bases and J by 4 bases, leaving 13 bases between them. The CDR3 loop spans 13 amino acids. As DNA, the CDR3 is TGTGCCAGCACCCGCGGGGTTATCTATGGCTACACCTTC. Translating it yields CASTRGVIYGYTF.

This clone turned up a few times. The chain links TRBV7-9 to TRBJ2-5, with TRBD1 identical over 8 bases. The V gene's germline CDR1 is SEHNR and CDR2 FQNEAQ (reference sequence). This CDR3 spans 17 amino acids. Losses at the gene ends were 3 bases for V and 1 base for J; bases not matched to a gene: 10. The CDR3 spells CASSFPPRTGPQETQYF. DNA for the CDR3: TGTGCCAGCAGCTTCCCCCCTAGGACAGGGCCCCAAGAGACCCAGTACTTC.

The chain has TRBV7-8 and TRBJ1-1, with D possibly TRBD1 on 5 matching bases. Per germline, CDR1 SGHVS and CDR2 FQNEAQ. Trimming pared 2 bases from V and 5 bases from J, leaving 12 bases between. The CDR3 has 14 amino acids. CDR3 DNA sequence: TGTGCCAGCAGCTTAAAGGGGTGGGATACTGAAGCTTTCTTT. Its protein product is CASSLKGWDTEAFF.

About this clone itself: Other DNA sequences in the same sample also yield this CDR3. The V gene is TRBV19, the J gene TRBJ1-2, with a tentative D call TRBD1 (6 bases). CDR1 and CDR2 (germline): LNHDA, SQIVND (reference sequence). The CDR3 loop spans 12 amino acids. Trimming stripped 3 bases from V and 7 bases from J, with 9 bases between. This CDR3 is CASSIRGGGYTF. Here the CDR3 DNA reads TGTGCCAGTAGTATCAGGGGTGGTGGCTACACCTTC.

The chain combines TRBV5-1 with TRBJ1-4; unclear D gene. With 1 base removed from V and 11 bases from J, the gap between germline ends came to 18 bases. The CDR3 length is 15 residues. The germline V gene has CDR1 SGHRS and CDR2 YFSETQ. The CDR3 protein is CASSLTAAGVGKLFF. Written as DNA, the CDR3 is TGCGCCAGCAGCTTGACAGCGGCAGGTGTCGGCAAACTGTTTTTT.

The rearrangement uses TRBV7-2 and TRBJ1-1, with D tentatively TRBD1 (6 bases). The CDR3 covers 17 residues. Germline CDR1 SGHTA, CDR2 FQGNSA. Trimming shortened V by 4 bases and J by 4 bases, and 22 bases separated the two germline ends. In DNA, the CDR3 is TGTGCCAGCAGCTCGTACCTAACAGGGATACCAGCCACTGAAGCTTTCTTT. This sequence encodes CASSSYLTGIPATEAFF.

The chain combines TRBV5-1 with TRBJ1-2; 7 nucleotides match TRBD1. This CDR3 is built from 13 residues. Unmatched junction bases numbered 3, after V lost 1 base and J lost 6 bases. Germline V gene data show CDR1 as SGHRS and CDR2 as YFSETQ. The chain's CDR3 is CASSLNRGNGYTF. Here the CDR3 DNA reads TGCGCCAGCAGCTTGAACAGGGGAAATGGCTACACCTTC.

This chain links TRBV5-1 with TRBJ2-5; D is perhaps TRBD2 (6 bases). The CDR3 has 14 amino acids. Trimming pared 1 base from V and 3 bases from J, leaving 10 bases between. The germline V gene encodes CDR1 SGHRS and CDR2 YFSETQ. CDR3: CASSLPRREETQYF. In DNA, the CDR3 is TGCGCCAGCAGCTTGCCCAGGAGGGAAGAGACCCAGTACTTC.

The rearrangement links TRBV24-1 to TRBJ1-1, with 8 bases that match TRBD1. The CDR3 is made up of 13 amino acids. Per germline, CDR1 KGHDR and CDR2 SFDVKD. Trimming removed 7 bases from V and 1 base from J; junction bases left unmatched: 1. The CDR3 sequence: CATRDRGNTEAFF. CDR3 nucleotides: TGTGCCACCAGAGACAGGGGGAACACTGAAGCTTTCTTT.